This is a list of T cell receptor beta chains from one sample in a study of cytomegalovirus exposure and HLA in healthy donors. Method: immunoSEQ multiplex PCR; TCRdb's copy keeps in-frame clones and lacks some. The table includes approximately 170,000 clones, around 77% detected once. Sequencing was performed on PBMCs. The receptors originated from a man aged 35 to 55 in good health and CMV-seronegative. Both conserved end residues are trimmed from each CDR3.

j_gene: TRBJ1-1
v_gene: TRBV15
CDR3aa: ATSRDRGNTEAF

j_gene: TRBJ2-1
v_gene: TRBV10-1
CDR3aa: ASSVAGVRNEQF

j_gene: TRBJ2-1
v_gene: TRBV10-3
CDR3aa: AISHPAEGNEQF

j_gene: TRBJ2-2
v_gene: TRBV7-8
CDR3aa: ASSEGQRDGELF

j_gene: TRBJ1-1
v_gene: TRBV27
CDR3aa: ASSRNRGTEAF

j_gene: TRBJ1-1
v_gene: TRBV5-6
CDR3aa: ASSFRTGVNTEAF

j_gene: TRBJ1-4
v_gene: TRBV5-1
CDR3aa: ASSLGDRGLEKLF

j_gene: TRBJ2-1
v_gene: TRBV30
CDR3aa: ALAGTSAYNEQF

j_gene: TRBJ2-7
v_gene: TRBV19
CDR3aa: ASNRGIYEQY

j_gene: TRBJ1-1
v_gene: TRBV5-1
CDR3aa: ASSPELGTGRNTEAF

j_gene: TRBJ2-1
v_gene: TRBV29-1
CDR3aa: SGGLAGGNEQF

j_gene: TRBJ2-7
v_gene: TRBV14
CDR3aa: ASSPLAGGLYEQY

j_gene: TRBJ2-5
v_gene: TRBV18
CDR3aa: ASSPTGSQETQY

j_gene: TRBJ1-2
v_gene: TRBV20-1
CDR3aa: SANSNYGYT

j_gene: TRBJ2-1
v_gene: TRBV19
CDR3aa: ASSIRGSSYNEQF

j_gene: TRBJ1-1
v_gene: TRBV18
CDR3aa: ASSPNRGGTEAF

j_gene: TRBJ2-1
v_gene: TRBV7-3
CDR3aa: ASSLPGGSGNEQF

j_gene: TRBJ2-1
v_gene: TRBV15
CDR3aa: ATSRASLAGGISPF

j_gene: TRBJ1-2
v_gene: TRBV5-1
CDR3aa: ASSWDSGGGYT

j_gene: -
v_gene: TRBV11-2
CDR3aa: ASSLTSGYYEQY

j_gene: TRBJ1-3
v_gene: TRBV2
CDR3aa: ASRTGDRGNTIY

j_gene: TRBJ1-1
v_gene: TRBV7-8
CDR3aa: ASSARDRGAEAF

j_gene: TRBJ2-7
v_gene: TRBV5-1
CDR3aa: ASSYMNEQY

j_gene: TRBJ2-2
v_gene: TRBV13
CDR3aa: ASSPQTSGGFPQRELF

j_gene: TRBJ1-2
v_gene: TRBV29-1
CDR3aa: SVDRLGHPNYGYT

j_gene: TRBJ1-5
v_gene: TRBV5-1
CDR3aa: ASSFRGRNQPQH

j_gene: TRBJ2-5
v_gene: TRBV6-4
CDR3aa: ASSAGGTFQETQY

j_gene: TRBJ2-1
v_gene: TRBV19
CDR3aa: ASQREWSYNEQF

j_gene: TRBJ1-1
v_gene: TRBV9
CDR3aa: ASSARLTGALNTEAF

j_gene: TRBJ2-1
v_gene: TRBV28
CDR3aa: ASSFNTPGLEGNEQF

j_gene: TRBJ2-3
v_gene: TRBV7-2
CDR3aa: ASSFGGRETDTQY

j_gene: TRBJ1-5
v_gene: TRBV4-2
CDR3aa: ASSQFDSPSNQPQH

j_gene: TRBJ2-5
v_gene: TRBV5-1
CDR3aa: ASSLEGQGGGETQY

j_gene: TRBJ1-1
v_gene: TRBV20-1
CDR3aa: SVRGTEAF

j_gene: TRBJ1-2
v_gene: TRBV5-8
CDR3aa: ASSLQGWEFGYT

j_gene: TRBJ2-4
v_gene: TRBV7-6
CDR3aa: ASSPSLAGGANSQY

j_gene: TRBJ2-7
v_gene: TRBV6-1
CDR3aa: ASSELAGNYEQY

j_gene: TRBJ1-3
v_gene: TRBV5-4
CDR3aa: ASSLRTGASGNTIY

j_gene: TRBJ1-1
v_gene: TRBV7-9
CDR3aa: ASRPIQVRTEAF

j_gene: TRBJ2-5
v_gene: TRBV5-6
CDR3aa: ASSWMDRGNQETQY

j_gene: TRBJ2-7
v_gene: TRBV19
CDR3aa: ASSIAQGGPYEQY

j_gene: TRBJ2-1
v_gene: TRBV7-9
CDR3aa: ASSQSDEQF